The clone carrying this T cell receptor (beta chain) was seen many times. No antigen is known for it. These data are taken from a study of T cells in Graves' hyperthyroidism and ophthalmopathy. The wider study: At initial diagnosis, before any treatment had begun, peripheral blood was obtained.

Any patient presenting with uncontrolled infection, other autoimmune disease, pregnancy or lactation was left out. Every diagnosis used clinical symptoms, serum thyroxine and TRAb, thyroid ultrasound and orbital computed tomography. Study-wide points: In simple terms, a model built on 13 V-J features told ophthalmopathy apart from stable hyperthyroidism.

RNA transcripts gave rise to amplified TCR beta CDR3 regions. HTBI primers were used for first-round RT-PCR of the TCR CDR3. Each CDR3 protein is one row after TCRdb ran MiXCR on the multiplex PCR reads. This table holds about 530,000 distinct CDR3 sequences, roughly a sixth found once. V was pared by 3 bases and J by 3 bases, with 10 bases between. The germline CDR1 and CDR2 sequences are DFQATT and SNEGSKA (reference sequence). The CDR3 spans 13 residues. The gene calls are TRBV20-1 and TRBJ2-3, with D unresolved. The sequenced sample consisted of blood. The sequence was obtained from a woman aged 18-29 years with Graves' ophthalmopathy. CDR3 DNA sequence: TGCAGTGCTAGTTGGTCGGAGACAGATACGCAGTATTTT. Translating gives CSASWSETDTQYF.